These 30 T cell receptor beta chains were all obtained from the same sample, sequenced in a study of blood T cell repertoires in COVID-19. Only in-frame clones appear in the TCRdb table, and some are missing; sequencing was by immunoSEQ multiplex PCR. The profile shows 250,000 to 400,000 clones, approximately 81% of them singletons. Material: PBMCs or T cells enriched from blood (not recorded which). The receptors come from a woman aged 25 to 39 who had been exposed to COVID-19.

The V and J genes are TRBV12-3 or TRBV12-4 and TRBJ1-5; D is possibly TRBD1 (5 bases). CDR3 size: 13 residues. Trimming removed 3 bases from V and 7 bases from J, with 10 bases in between. The CDR3 DNA reads as TGTGCCAGCAGTTTGGGGGGAACCCAGCCCCAGCATTTT. Its protein is CASSLGGTQPQHF.

This sequence joins TRBV30 and TRBJ2-7, with D unresolved. Germline V gene data show CDR1 as GTSNPN and CDR2 as SVGIG (reference sequence). CDR3 length: 12 residues. V was clipped by 2 bases and J by 1 base, with 6 bases between them. The CDR3 sequence is CAWSLYSYEQYF. DNA for the CDR3: TGTGCCTGGAGTCTGTATTCCTACGAGCAGTACTTC.

This chain joins TRBV28 and TRBJ2-3, with TRBD2 identical over 8 bases. Unmatched junction bases numbered 16, after V lost 8 bases and J lost 3 bases. This CDR3 contains 17 residues. CDR1 and CDR2 (germline): MDHEN, SYDVKM. CDR3 in DNA: TGTGCCAGCCGGGGCGGGGGGCCTAATAGAATAACAGATACGCAGTATTTT. It codes for CASRGGGPNRITDTQYF.

This chain joins TRBV4-1 and TRBJ1-5; D may be TRBD1 (6 bases). The CDR3 length is 15 residues. Germline lookup yields CDR1 MGHRA and CDR2 YSYEKL. V gave up 2 bases and J gave up 9 bases, with 17 bases separating them. The CDR3 DNA is TGCGCCAGCAGCCAAACGGGGGAGGGGGGTTTGCCCCAGCATTTT. Encoded protein: CASSQTGEGGLPQHF.

This clone was picked up a small number of times. This chain joins TRBV5-6 and TRBJ1-2; TRBD1 aligns across 9 bases. The CDR3 has 14 amino acids. The J segment lost 8 bases and the V segment lost 5 bases, leaving 10 bases of the junction unmatched. Germline V lookup: CDR1 SGHDT, CDR2 YYEEEE. The CDR3 is CASRSPGQGDGYTF. CDR3 coding DNA: TGTGCCAGCAGATCACCGGGACAGGGAGACGGCTACACCTTC.

This clone was recorded once. The chain is built from TRBV2 and TRBJ2-5, with a tentative D call TRBD1 (5 bases). The germline gives CDR1 SNHLY, CDR2 FYNNEI. The V end lost 4 bases, the J end lost 3 bases, and 12 bases lay between the germline ends. The CDR3 loop spans 14 amino acids. The CDR3 is CASSVRAREETQYF. The CDR3 nucleotides read TGTGCCAGCAGTGTCAGAGCCAGGGAAGAGACCCAGTACTTC.

The chain recombines TRBV5-1 with TRBJ2-1, with 8 bases that match TRBD1. The germline V gene has CDR1 SGHRS and CDR2 YFSETQ. The V segment lost 4 bases and the J segment 7 bases; nucleotides outside the gene matches: 4. The CDR3 has 13 amino acids. The CDR3: CASSTDRGNEQFF. CDR3 nucleotides: TGCGCCAGCAGCACAGACAGGGGTAATGAGCAGTTCTTC.

The rearrangement uses TRBV19 and TRBJ1-2; D may be TRBD1 (6 bases). V lost 5 bases to trimming and J lost 4 bases, with 14 bases between them. The CDR3 runs to 14 residues. CDR1 is LNHDA and CDR2 is SQIVND in the germline V gene (reference sequence). The CDR3 bases are TGTGCCAGTAGTCCTCCAGGACAGATCTATGGCTACACCTTC. It yields the protein CASSPPGQIYGYTF.

This sequence joins TRBV2 and TRBJ1-3; TRBD1 aligns across 10 bases. This CDR3 region has 15 residues. V shed 2 bases and J 7 bases; nucleotides not matched to a gene: 5. Germline values: CDR1 SNHLY, CDR2 FYNNEI. Here the CDR3 reads CASSEQGTGVNTIYF. The CDR3 DNA reads as TGTGCCAGCAGTGAACAAGGGACAGGGGTTAACACCATATATTTT.

The chain combines TRBV7-9 with TRBJ1-1; D call uncertain. This CDR3 contains 14 residues. CDR1 is SEHNR and CDR2 is FQNEAQ in the germline V gene (reference sequence). The V and J ends lost 5 bases and 2 bases respectively, with 12 bases between them. CDR3 residues: CASSLQAGNTEAFF. CDR3 DNA sequence: TGTGCCAGCAGCCTTCAGGCGGGAAACACTGAAGCTTTCTTT.

This clone was recorded only once. The V call is TRBV7-3, the J call TRBJ1-1, with unresolved D. CDR1 and CDR2 from the germline V gene are SGHTA and FQGTGA. The CDR3 is 13 residues long. Trimming took off 6 bases at V and 1 base at J, with 9 bases between the two ends. The CDR3 is CASSSSQNTEAFF. CDR3 nucleotides: TGTGCCAGCAGTTCTAGCCAGAACACTGAAGCTTTCTTT.

The chain links TRBV13 to TRBJ1-2; a weak D match, TRBD1 (6 bases). Deletions cut 1 base from V and 2 bases from J, with 14 bases between. Per germline, CDR1 PRHDT and CDR2 FYEKMQ (reference sequence). This CDR3 is 16 amino acids long. CDR3 in amino acids: CASSLALQGWNYGYTF. The CDR3 nucleotides are TGTGCCAGCAGCTTAGCCTTACAGGGATGGAACTATGGCTACACCTTC.

The rearrangement uses TRBV6-5 and TRBJ2-7; 12 bases are shared with TRBD2. The CDR3 loop spans 14 amino acids. V lost 5 bases to trimming and J lost 4 bases; unmatched junction nucleotides: 3. CDR1 and CDR2 (germline): MNHEY, SVGAGI. The CDR3 sequence: CASSPSGRVYEQYF. The CDR3 DNA follows: TGTGCCAGCAGTCCTAGCGGGAGGGTGTACGAGCAGTACTTC.

This chain joins TRBV4-3 and TRBJ1-5; 7 positions agree with TRBD1. The CDR3 extends over 14 amino acids. The V segment lost 4 bases and the J segment 4 bases; nucleotides outside the gene matches: 4. Germline CDR1 and CDR2: LGHNA and YSLEER. CDR3 bases: TGCGCCAGCAGCCTCGGGACAGTTAATCAGCCCCAGCATTTT. This encodes CASSLGTVNQPQHF.

V usage is TRBV28 and J usage is TRBJ2-7; 9 nucleotides agree with TRBD2. The CDR3 sequence is 15 residues long. V gave up 6 bases and J gave up 1 base; unmatched junction bases: 7. Germline-derived CDR1 and CDR2 are MDHEN and SYDVKM. CDR3 sequence (DNA): TGTGCCAGCAGCCGGGAGACTAGCGGTTCCTACGAGCAGTACTTC. Translating it yields CASSRETSGSYEQYF. Supplemented by reference TRBV28 and TRBJ2-7, the full variable domain reads DVKVTQSSRYLVKRTGEKVFLECVQDMDHENMFWYRQDPGLGLRLIYFSYDVKMKEKGDIPEGYSVSREKKERFSLILESASTNQTSMYLCASSRETSGSYEQYFGPGTRLTVT.

V gene TRBV5-6 combines with J gene TRBJ1-2; D gene ambiguous. The CDR3 spans 13 residues. Trimming left V 0 bases short and J 6 bases short, with 9 bases between. Germline CDR1 and CDR2: SGHDT and YYEEEE. CDR3 sequence (DNA): TGTGCCAGCAGCTTGGCGGGTTCCAATGGCTACACCTTC. Translating gives CASSLAGSNGYTF.

This rearrangement joins TRBV4-3 to TRBJ1-3; 8 positions match TRBD1. In germline, CDR1 is LGHNA, CDR2 YSLEER. The CDR3 is 18 amino acids. V lost 0 bases to trimming and J lost 4 bases; unmatched junction nucleotides: 11. The CDR3 DNA reads TGCGCCAGCAGCCAAGATGCGCAGGGGGCATCTACGGGAAACACCATATATTTT. Translation: CASSQDAQGASTGNTIYF.

The chain combines TRBV23-1 with TRBJ1-3, with TRBD1 identical over 7 bases. TRBV23-1 is designated an ORF whose function remains uncertain. The J segment lost 2 bases and the V segment lost 2 bases, leaving 9 bases of the junction unmatched. CDR3 length equals 17 residues. This CDR3 reads CASSQPSEGGPGNTIYF. CDR3 bases: TGCGCCAGCAGTCAACCCTCGGAAGGGGGCCCTGGAAACACCATATATTTT.

In the case of this clone: Distinct nucleotide sequences in the sample also encode this CDR3. This chain uses TRBV28 with TRBJ2-7; tentatively, D is TRBD1 (6 bases). The CDR3 extends over 12 amino acids. Trimming took off 5 bases at V and 4 bases at J, with 9 bases between the two ends. The germline V gene has CDR1 MDHEN and CDR2 SYDVKM. This CDR3 reads CASSLQGYEQYF. The CDR3 coding sequence is TGTGCCAGCAGTCTACAGGGATACGAGCAGTACTTC.

The V call is TRBV3-1 (or the pseudogene TRBV3-2), the J call TRBJ2-4; perhaps TRBD2 as D (5 bases). Germline V gene sequence: CDR1 LGHDT, CDR2 YNNKEL (reference sequence). The CDR3 covers 16 residues. V was cut by 0 bases and J by 9 bases, with 18 bases left in between. The CDR3 coding sequence is TGTGCCAGCAGCCAAGAAGACTACCGGGATTTCGGCATTCAGTACTTC. Amino acid sequence: CASSQEDYRDFGIQYF.

As regards this clone: Other DNA sequences of this sample code for an identical CDR3. The CDR3 sequence is CATSSGQGNTEAFF. In DNA form, the CDR3 reads TGTGCCACCAGCAGCGGACAGGGAAACACTGAAGCTTTCTTT. V is TRBV15 and J is TRBJ1-1, with 8 bases aligning to TRBD1. This CDR3 has 14 residues. V shed 3 bases, J shed 2 bases, and the junction held 2 bases outside the gene matches. The germline V gene has CDR1 LNHNV and CDR2 YYDKDF (reference sequence).

The V gene is TRBV28, the J gene TRBJ2-4, with 10 nucleotides matching TRBD1. This CDR3 contains 16 residues. With V trimmed by 2 bases and J by 9 bases, 10 bases remained unmatched. Germline V gene data show CDR1 as MDHEN and CDR2 as SYDVKM. DNA of the CDR3: TGTGCCAGCAGTTTAGATCGGGGACAGGGGAGCAGCATTCAGTACTTC. The encoded protein is CASSLDRGQGSSIQYF.

This clone was picked up many times. The chain recombines TRBV6-5 with TRBJ1-2, with TRBD1 matching 8 bases. Germline loops: CDR1 MNHEY, CDR2 SVGAGI. The V gene end was trimmed by 5 bases and the J gene end by 4 bases; junction bases not matched to a gene: 6. The CDR3 totals 14 residues. CDR3 protein: CASSKRTGSYGYTF. CDR3 in DNA: TGTGCCAGCAGTAAGCGGACAGGGTCCTATGGCTACACCTTC.

V is TRBV19 and J is TRBJ2-7, with D tentatively TRBD1 (6 bases). The CDR3 consists of 15 residues. The germline V and J ends were trimmed by 6 bases and 2 bases, with 17 bases remaining between them. Germline V gene data show CDR1 as LNHDA and CDR2 as SQIVND (reference sequence). CDR3 protein: CASSLKMTGTYEQYF. CDR3 bases: TGTGCCAGTAGCCTGAAAATGACAGGAACCTACGAGCAGTACTTC.

V gene TRBV3-1 (or the pseudogene TRBV3-2) combines with J gene TRBJ1-3, with 7 bases fitting TRBD1. Trimming took 0 bases from V and 2 from J; bases not matched to a gene: 4. The germline V gene encodes CDR1 LGHDT and CDR2 YNNKEL (reference sequence). The CDR3 is 16 amino acids. The DNA of the CDR3 is TGTGCCAGCAGCCAAGAGGCCGGGACAGCTGGAAACACCATATATTTT. Protein: CASSQEAGTAGNTIYF.

V and J are TRBV28 and TRBJ2-3; TRBD2 agrees at 7 bases. Looked up from germline, CDR1 is MDHEN and CDR2 is SYDVKM. The ends lost 2 bases at V and 4 bases at J; junction bases unmatched: 6. The CDR3 runs 15 residues. CDR3 protein: CASSLRAGRADTQYF. Written as DNA, the CDR3 is TGTGCCAGCAGTTTAAGGGCGGGGAGGGCAGATACGCAGTATTTT.

This clone was counted a single time. This chain uses TRBV27 with TRBJ2-7, with D perhaps matching TRBD2 (5 bases). In germline, CDR1 is MNHEY, CDR2 SMNVEV (reference sequence). V lost 1 base and J lost 2, with 6 bases in between. The CDR3 sequence is 13 residues long. The CDR3 spells CASSLFGAYEQYF. The CDR3 region has the DNA TGTGCCAGCAGTTTATTCGGGGCCTACGAGCAGTACTTC.

The chain employs TRBV11-2 and TRBJ2-7; possibly TRBD2 for D (7 bases). Between the trimmed V and J ends, which lost 0 bases and 2 bases, there was a span of 11 bases. This CDR3 is 15 amino acids long. CDR1 and CDR2 (germline): SGHAT, FQNNGV. The chain's CDR3 is CASSLERGPAYEQYF. The CDR3 region has the DNA TGTGCCAGCAGCTTAGAGCGGGGGCCCGCCTACGAGCAGTACTTC.

The rearrangement joins TRBV9 to TRBJ2-2, with D unclear. The germline V gene has CDR1 SGDLS and CDR2 YYNGEE. The CDR3 sequence is 14 residues long. Trimming cost V 4 bases and J 4 bases, with 11 bases left between them. Written as DNA, the CDR3 is TGTGCCAGCAGCATTCCTGACACCACCGGGGAGCTGTTTTTT. Translation gives CASSIPDTTGELFF.

The genes are TRBV18 and TRBJ1-5; 12 positions match TRBD1. The CDR3 extends over 16 amino acids. Unmatched junction bases numbered 4, after V lost 4 bases and J lost 3 bases. Germline assignment: CDR1 KGHSH and CDR2 LQKENI. Here the CDR3 reads CASSQGTGGSNQPQHF. The DNA for the CDR3 is TGTGCCAGCTCACAAGGGACAGGGGGCTCCAATCAGCCCCAGCATTTT.